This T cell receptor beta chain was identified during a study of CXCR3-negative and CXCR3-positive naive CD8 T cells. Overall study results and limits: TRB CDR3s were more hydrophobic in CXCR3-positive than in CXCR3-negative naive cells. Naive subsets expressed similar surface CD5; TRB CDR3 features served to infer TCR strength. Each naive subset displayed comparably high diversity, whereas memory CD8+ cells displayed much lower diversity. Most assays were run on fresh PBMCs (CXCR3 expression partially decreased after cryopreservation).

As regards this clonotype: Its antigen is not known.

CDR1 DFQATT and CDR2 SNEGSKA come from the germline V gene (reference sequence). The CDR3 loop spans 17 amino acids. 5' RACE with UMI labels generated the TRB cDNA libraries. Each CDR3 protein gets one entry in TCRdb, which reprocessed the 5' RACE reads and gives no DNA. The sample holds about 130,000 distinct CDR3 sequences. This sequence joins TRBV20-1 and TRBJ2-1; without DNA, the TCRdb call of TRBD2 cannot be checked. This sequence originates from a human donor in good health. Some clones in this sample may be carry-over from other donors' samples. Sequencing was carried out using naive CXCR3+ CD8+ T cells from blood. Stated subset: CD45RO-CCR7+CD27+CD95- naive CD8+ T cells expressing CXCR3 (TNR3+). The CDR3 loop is CSARDFGDLNSYNEQFF.